This is a list of T cell receptor beta chains from one sample in a study of blood T cell repertoires in COVID-19. Sequencing used immunoSEQ multiplex PCR; TCRdb keeps in-frame clones, though not all of them. The sample includes fewer than 60,000 clones, approximately 80% of them seen just once. The sample was peripheral blood. The receptors were gathered from a man in his fifties or sixties with acute or convalescent COVID-19. The CDR3 runs from the conserved cysteine through the conserved F or W. The D gene is left open where the match is weak. A clone size is listed for some rows: how often the clone was seen (once, few, many), or a class if it is expanded.

j_gene: TRBJ1-6; d_gene: TRBD1; abundance: NA; v_gene: TRBV7-9; CDR3nt: TGTGCCAGCAGCACCCAAACAGGGGGTAATTCACCCCTCCACTTT; CDR3aa: CASSTQTGGNSPLHF
j_gene: TRBJ2-3; d_gene: TRBD2; abundance: once; v_gene: TRBV27; CDR3nt: TGTGCCAGCAGTTTATCAGCACTAGCGGGGGGGCCGAGGTATTTT; CDR3aa: CASSLSALAGGPRYF
j_gene: TRBJ2-1; d_gene: NA; abundance: NA; v_gene: TRBV7-3; CDR3nt: TGTGCCAGCAGCTTAAAAGCGGCAGCCTACAATGAGCAGTTCTTC; CDR3aa: CASSLKAAAYNEQFF
j_gene: TRBJ2-2; d_gene: NA; abundance: NA; v_gene: TRBV24-1; CDR3nt: TGTGCCACCAGTGACTCCCCGGGACAAGGGTTGAACACCGGGGAGCTGTTTTTT; CDR3aa: CATSDSPGQGLNTGELFF
j_gene: TRBJ2-4; d_gene: TRBD1; abundance: NA; v_gene: TRBV25-1; CDR3nt: TGTGCCAGCAGTGAATTTCCGACAGGGCTTAAAAACATTCAGTACTTC; CDR3aa: CASSEFPTGLKNIQYF
j_gene: TRBJ1-2; d_gene: NA; abundance: NA; v_gene: TRBV5-4; CDR3nt: TGTGCCAGCAGCTTGGCCAGGGGAGAGACTAACTATGGCTACACCTTC; CDR3aa: CASSLARGETNYGYTF
j_gene: TRBJ2-1; d_gene: TRBD2; abundance: NA; v_gene: TRBV6-5; CDR3nt: TGTGCCAGCAGTTATAGCGGGGGCGGTTACAATGAGCAGTTCTTC; CDR3aa: CASSYSGGGYNEQFF
j_gene: TRBJ2-7; d_gene: TRBD2; abundance: NA; v_gene: TRBV28; CDR3nt: TGTGCCAGCAGACGAAGCGGGGGGAGACTCTACGAGCAGTACTTC; CDR3aa: CASRRSGGRLYEQYF
j_gene: TRBJ2-2; d_gene: NA; abundance: NA; v_gene: TRBV18; CDR3nt: TGTGCCAGCTCACCATCGAACACGTTTCCAGGCGGGGAGCTGTTTTTT; CDR3aa: CASSPSNTFPGGELFF
j_gene: TRBJ2-1; d_gene: TRBD2; abundance: few; v_gene: TRBV9; CDR3nt: TGTGCCAGCAGCACCCTAGCGGGGGGGAGTCGGAATGAGCAGTTCTTC; CDR3aa: CASSTLAGGSRNEQFF
j_gene: TRBJ2-1; d_gene: TRBD2; abundance: NA; v_gene: TRBV5-1; CDR3nt: TGCGCCAGCAGCTTGGAGTTTACTAGCGGGACGGCAGGTGAGCAGTTCTTC; CDR3aa: CASSLEFTSGTAGEQFF
j_gene: TRBJ2-4; d_gene: NA; abundance: NA; v_gene: TRBV24-1; CDR3nt: TGTGCCACCAGTGACCCCGCAGGAGCCAAAAACATTCAGTACTTC; CDR3aa: CATSDPAGAKNIQYF
j_gene: TRBJ1-3; d_gene: NA; abundance: NA; v_gene: TRBV6-1; CDR3nt: TGTGCCAGCAGTGAATACAGATCCGGAAACACCATATATTTT; CDR3aa: CASSEYRSGNTIYF
j_gene: TRBJ1-1; d_gene: NA; abundance: NA; v_gene: TRBV6-5; CDR3nt: TGTGCCAGCAGCGCGAACGTCGGTAACACTGAAGCTTTCTTT; CDR3aa: CASSANVGNTEAFF
j_gene: TRBJ2-7; d_gene: NA; abundance: NA; v_gene: TRBV5-6; CDR3nt: TGTGCCAGCAGCTGGGGATTATCCAGGGGTGGCGAGCAGTACTTC; CDR3aa: CASSWGLSRGGEQYF
j_gene: TRBJ2-1; d_gene: TRBD2; abundance: NA; v_gene: TRBV7-6; CDR3nt: TGTGCCAGCAGCTCTACCGGGACTAGCATCAGTGAGCAGTTCTTC; CDR3aa: CASSSTGTSISEQFF
j_gene: TRBJ1-5; d_gene: NA; abundance: NA; v_gene: TRBV21-1; CDR3nt: TGTGCCAGCAGCAACCCTTCGGGACAGAATAGCAATCAGCCCCAGCATTTT; CDR3aa: CASSNPSGQNSNQPQHF
j_gene: TRBJ1-5; d_gene: TRBD1; abundance: NA; v_gene: TRBV5-1; CDR3nt: TGCGCCACCCGGGGACAGGATTATAGCAATCAGCCCCAGCATTTT; CDR3aa: CATRGQDYSNQPQHF
j_gene: TRBJ1-6; d_gene: NA; abundance: NA; v_gene: TRBV10-3; CDR3nt: TGTGCCATCGGTTTCAGAGGGGAGGGTTCACCCCTCCACTTT; CDR3aa: CAIGFRGEGSPLHF
j_gene: TRBJ1-6; d_gene: TRBD1; abundance: NA; v_gene: TRBV24-1; CDR3nt: TGTGCCACCAGTGAGGACACTGGACAGGGGAATTCACCCCTCCACTTT; CDR3aa: CATSEDTGQGNSPLHF
j_gene: TRBJ1-6; d_gene: NA; abundance: NA; v_gene: TRBV12-3/TRBV12-4; CDR3nt: TGTGCCAGCAGCCTGAGACTACGGTCACCCCTCCACTTT; CDR3aa: CASSLRLRSPLHF
j_gene: TRBJ1-1; d_gene: NA; abundance: NA; v_gene: TRBV27; CDR3nt: TGTGCCATTGGCTGGGCAGGTCGCACTGAAGCTTTCTTT; CDR3aa: CAIGWAGRTEAFF
j_gene: TRBJ2-3; d_gene: NA; abundance: NA; v_gene: TRBV9; CDR3nt: TGTGCCAGCAGCGTAGGTAACTGGTACACAGATACGCAGTATTTT; CDR3aa: CASSVGNWYTDTQYF
j_gene: TRBJ2-5; d_gene: NA; abundance: once; v_gene: TRBV4-1; CDR3nt: TGCGCCAGCAGCCCCCTACTGTTACAAGAGACCCAGTACTTC; CDR3aa: CASSPLLLQETQYF
j_gene: TRBJ2-7; d_gene: NA; abundance: few; v_gene: TRBV19; CDR3nt: TGTGCCAGTGCTAGAGGGGGTTCTGCCTACGAGCAGTACTTC; CDR3aa: CASARGGSAYEQYF
j_gene: TRBJ2-6; d_gene: TRBD1; abundance: few; v_gene: TRBV28; CDR3nt: TGTGCCAGCAGACCCTACTGGACAGGGAACTCTGGGGCCAACGTCCTGACTTTC; CDR3aa: CASRPYWTGNSGANVLTF
j_gene: TRBJ1-2; d_gene: TRBD1; abundance: NA; v_gene: TRBV5-4; CDR3nt: TGTGCCAGCAGCAACCGACAGGGATTAGATGGCTACACCTTC; CDR3aa: CASSNRQGLDGYTF
j_gene: TRBJ1-1; d_gene: NA; abundance: NA; v_gene: TRBV28; CDR3nt: TGTGCCAGCAACCCCCACCTCAGGGATCGGGACACTGAAGCTTTCTTT; CDR3aa: CASNPHLRDRDTEAFF
j_gene: TRBJ2-7; d_gene: TRBD1; abundance: few; v_gene: TRBV5-1; CDR3nt: TGCGCCAGCAGCTCCCGGGACAGGGGCTACGAGCAGTACTTC; CDR3aa: CASSSRDRGYEQYF